The rows below give T cell receptor beta chains drawn from one sample of a study of T cells in Graves' hyperthyroidism and ophthalmopathy. Each CDR3 protein is one row after TCRdb ran MiXCR on the multiplex PCR reads. Of approximately 560,000 distinct CDR3 sequences in the sample, 15% to 18% are singletons; the top ten hold around 7.3%. The sample comprised blood. These receptors originate from a woman younger than 45 with Graves' hyperthyroidism. CDR3s include the opening cysteine and the closing phenylalanine or tryptophan. The D gene is left open where the match is weak. Size values are once, few and many counts, or a class for expanded clones, and some rows have none.

D	J	V	length	size	CDR3	DNA
.	TRBJ1-5	TRBV19	16	many	CASSIQGGGKNQPQHF	TGTGCCAGTAGTATCCAGGGCGGCGGCAAGAATCAGCCCCAGCATTTT
.	TRBJ2-7	TRBV13	15	.	CASSLGVEGTGEQYF	TGTGCCAGCAGCTTAGGTGTAGAGGGGACGGGGGAGCAGTACTTC
.	TRBJ2-7	TRBV9	17	few	CASSVAQDSPHVYEQYF	TGTGCCAGCAGCGTAGCTCAAGACTCCCCCCACGTATACGAGCAGTACTTC
.	TRBJ2-1	TRBV19	12	.	CASSLLGTEQFF	TGTGCCAGTAGCCTCTTGGGGACTGAGCAGTTCTTC
TRBD1	TRBJ1-1	TRBV30	13	many	CARRGRMNTEAFF	TGTGCCCGGAGGGGGCGCATGAACACTGAAGCTTTCTTT
.	TRBJ1-3	TRBV2	12	many	CASSEVGNTIYF	TGTGCCAGCAGTGAGGTTGGAAACACCATATATTTT
.	TRBJ2-7	TRBV2	13	many	CASSRSGLYEQYF	TGTGCCAGCAGTAGGAGCGGGCTCTACGAGCAGTACTTC
TRBD1	TRBJ1-3	TRBV20-1	16	many	CSARERTGSSGNTIYF	TGCAGTGCTAGAGAGCGGACAGGGAGCTCTGGAAACACCATATATTTT
.	TRBJ1-5	TRBV2	15	few	CASSPGMGRNQPQHF	TGTGCCAGCAGCCCGGGGATGGGTAGGAATCAGCCCCAGCATTTT
.	TRBJ2-3	TRBV4-2	16	.	CASSQEGTAVTDTQYF	TGTGCCAGCAGCCAAGAAGGTACTGCGGTCACAGATACGCAGTATTTT
.	TRBJ1-2	TRBV5-8	12	.	CASSLWDYGYTF	TGTGCCAGCAGCTTGTGGGACTATGGCTACACCTTC
.	TRBJ1-2	TRBV15	12	few	CATSRDTGGYTF	TGTGCCACCAGCAGAGATACCGGGGGCTACACCTTC
.	TRBJ2-2	TRBV30	12	many	CALTRNTGELFF	TGTGCCTTAACACGAAACACCGGGGAGCTGTTTTTT
.	TRBJ2-7	TRBV27	14	many	CASSLSQGVGEQYF	TGTGCCAGCAGTTTGAGTCAGGGTGTGGGAGAGCAGTACTTC
.	TRBJ2-7	TRBV7-9	14	many	CASSSQRASYEQYF	TGTGCCAGCAGCTCACAGAGGGCGTCCTACGAGCAGTACTTC
.	TRBJ2-7	TRBV3-1	15	many	CASSQDGSFSYEQYF	TGTGCCAGCAGCCAAGACGGATCGTTCTCCTACGAGCAGTACTTC
TRBD2	TRBJ2-2	TRBV3-1	18	few	CASSQRTSGDTNTGELFF	TGTGCCAGCAGCCAGAGGACTAGCGGGGATACTAACACCGGGGAGCTGTTTTTT
.	TRBJ2-1	TRBV2	15	many	CASSLLPGSYNEQFF	TGTGCCAGCAGCCTACTCCCGGGATCCTACAATGAGCAGTTCTTC
.	TRBJ1-5	TRBV20-1	13	once	CSAGGASPQPQHF	TGCAGTGCGGGGGGCGCGAGTCCTCAGCCCCAGCATTTT
TRBD2	TRBJ2-3	TRBV12-3/TRBV12-4	15	.	CASKPGLAGADTQYF	TGTGCCAGCAAACCGGGACTAGCGGGAGCAGATACGCAGTATTTT
TRBD1	TRBJ1-1	TRBV18	15	many	CASSPRGQVNTEAFF	TGTGCCAGCTCACCACGCGGACAGGTGAACACTGAAGCTTTCTTT
.	TRBJ2-5	TRBV7-6	13	many	CASSLPTQETQYF	TGTGCCAGCAGCCTGCCCACCCAAGAGACCCAGTACTTC
.	TRBJ1-4	TRBV4-1	16	.	CASSQGSTVRNEKLFF	TGCGCCAGCAGCCAAGGATCTACAGTCCGAAATGAAAAACTGTTTTTT
.	TRBJ1-1	TRBV20-1	15	.	CSARDPWMGATEAFF	TGCAGTGCTAGAGATCCCTGGATGGGGGCCACTGAAGCTTTCTTT
.	TRBJ1-1	TRBV7-8	13	many	CASRTSTDAEAFF	TGTGCCAGCAGAACGTCGACAGACGCTGAAGCTTTCTTT
.	TRBJ1-6	TRBV20-1	15	few	CSAKRFQGVNSPLHF	TGCAGTGCTAAACGGTTCCAGGGTGTAAATTCACCCCTCCACTTT
TRBD2	TRBJ2-1	TRBV11-2	17	many	CASSLVSSGKLVNEQFF	TGTGCCAGCAGCTTAGTTTCTAGCGGGAAGTTAGTCAATGAGCAGTTCTTC
TRBD1	TRBJ2-7	TRBV15	13	many	CATSRQGSYEQYF	TGTGCCACCAGCCGACAGGGATCCTACGAGCAGTACTTC
.	TRBJ1-5	TRBV7-9	13	few	CASSLSETGLQHF	TGTGCCAGCAGCTTATCCGAAACCGGGCTCCAGCATTTT
.	TRBJ2-6	TRBV27	15	.	CASRRRGNGANVLTF	TGTGCCAGCAGAAGAAGGGGGAATGGGGCCAACGTCCTGACTTTC
.	TRBJ2-1	TRBV18	15	few	CASSPGEFLYNEQFF	TGTGCCAGCTCACCGGGGGAATTCCTTTACAATGAGCAGTTCTTC
.	TRBJ2-7	TRBV7-2	14	.	CASSSRLQGCEQYF	TGCGCCAGCAGCTCTCGATTACAGGGCTGCGAGCAGTACTTC
.	TRBJ2-5	TRBV6-1	14	many	CASSEGPGQETQYF	TGTGCCAGCAGTGAAGGCCCAGGGCAAGAGACCCAGTACTTC
.	TRBJ2-3	TRBV24-1	13	few	CATSEPDGDTQYF	TGTGCCACCAGTGAGCCTGATGGAGATACGCAGTATTTT
.	TRBJ2-3	TRBV6-2/TRBV6-3	12	.	CASSATIDTQYF	TGTGCCAGCAGCGCGACCATAGATACGCAGTATTTT
.	TRBJ1-2	TRBV6-2/TRBV6-3	19	few	CASSYSSRSPAGANYGYTF	TGTGCCAGCAGTTACTCGTCTCGGAGTCCGGCAGGGGCTAACTATGGCTACACCTTC
TRBD1	TRBJ1-6	TRBV30	14	.	CAWSAGQGNSPLHF	TGTGCCTGGAGTGCGGGACAGGGAAATTCACCCCTCCACTTT
TRBD2	TRBJ2-7	TRBV10-3	16	many	CAISNMGLADGYEQYF	TGTGCCATCTCAAACATGGGACTAGCGGACGGCTACGAGCAGTACTTC
.	TRBJ2-7	TRBV5-1	14	.	CASSLAGSAASQYF	TGCGCCAGCAGCTTGGCGGGTTCTGCTGCGTCGCAGTACTTC
.	TRBJ2-1	TRBV5-1	13	many	CASSGAFYNEQFF	TGCGCCAGCAGCGGGGCCTTCTACAATGAGCAGTTCTTC
.	TRBJ1-2	TRBV3-1	14	.	CASSPPRGAYGYTF	TGTGCCAGCAGCCCACCACGGGGGGCCTATGGCTACACCTTC
TRBD1	TRBJ2-7	TRBV30	14	few	CAWEWTGKNYEQYF	TGTGCCTGGGAATGGACAGGAAAAAACTACGAGCAGTACTTC
.	TRBJ1-1	TRBV7-9	13	many	CASSLAKTGRAFF	TGTGCCAGCAGCTTAGCGAAAACCGGTCGGGCTTTCTTT
TRBD1	TRBJ2-7	TRBV29-1	12	.	CSGRDSSYEQYF	TGCAGCGGTCGGGACAGCTCCTACGAGCAGTACTTC
TRBD1	TRBJ1-2	TRBV19	19	few	CASSIATADDRGIRRGYTF	TGTGCCAGTAGTATAGCAACCGCCGACGACAGGGGAATCCGGCGTGGCTACACCTTC
TRBD1	TRBJ2-5	TRBV27	15	.	CASSLGQGRIETQYF	TGTGCCAGCAGTTTAGGACAGGGCCGGATCGAGACCCAGTACTTC
.	TRBJ1-6	TRBV24-1	9	.	CATSAPLHF	TGTGCCACCAGTGCACCCCTCCACTTT
.	TRBJ1-1	TRBV2	13	many	CASSAFGNTEAFF	TGTGCCAGCAGTGCTTTTGGGAACACTGAAGCTTTCTTT
.	TRBJ2-3	TRBV7-8	14	.	CASSSQAGTDTQYF	TGTGCCAGCAGCTCCCAAGCAGGCACAGATACGCAGTATTTT
.	TRBJ2-4	TRBV6-8	16	many	CASSPTAHVAKNIQYF	TGTGCCAGCAGTCCCACCGCCCACGTAGCCAAAAACATTCAGTACTTC
TRBD2	TRBJ2-2	TRBV27	17	.	CASIAVAGGFYTGELFF	TGTGCCAGCATTGCTGTAGCGGGAGGATTCTACACCGGGGAGCTGTTTTTT
.	TRBJ2-3	TRBV30	14	many	CAWSMGGSTDTQYF	TGTGCCTGGAGTATGGGGGGAAGCACAGATACGCAGTATTTT
TRBD2	TRBJ2-7	TRBV28	16	many	CASSLGGRVRFYEQYF	TGTGCCAGCAGTTTAGGTGGGAGGGTGCGGTTCTACGAGCAGTACTTC
TRBD2	TRBJ2-5	TRBV27	15	many	CASSLLASGNETQYF	TGTGCCAGCAGTTTATTGGCTAGCGGGAACGAGACCCAGTACTTC
TRBD1	TRBJ1-1	TRBV12-3/TRBV12-4	17	many	CASSQGQGSFMNTEAFF	TGTGCCAGCAGCCAGGGACAGGGGTCTTTCATGAACACTGAAGCTTTCTTT